The rows below give T cell receptor beta chains drawn from one sample of a study of blood T cell repertoires in COVID-19. This table comes from immunoSEQ multiplex PCR, and its TCRdb copy is limited to in-frame clones, with some not included. In the table there are roughly 250,000 clones, about 90% of which are singletons. Sequenced: peripheral blood. These receptors all stem from a man aged 25-40 years with COVID-19, enrolled during active disease. CDR3s include the opening cysteine and the closing phenylalanine or tryptophan. The order of the fields is J gene, D gene, V gene, clone size, CDR3 DNA, CDR3 protein. A D gene is named only where the DNA matches it firmly. The size field is filled for only some rows; it gives once, few, many or a size class.

J gene: TRBJ1-1; D gene: TRBD1; V gene: TRBV2; clone size: -; CDR3 DNA: TGTGCCAGCAGTGTGGACAGGGTCAACACTGAAGCTTTCTTT; CDR3 protein: CASSVDRVNTEAFF
J gene: TRBJ2-7; D gene: TRBD1; V gene: TRBV11-3; clone size: once; CDR3 DNA: TGTGCCAGCAGCTCAGGACAGGGGTCAGGAACCTACGAGCAGTACTTC; CDR3 protein: CASSSGQGSGTYEQYF
J gene: TRBJ2-7; D gene: -; V gene: TRBV11-2; clone size: -; CDR3 DNA: TGTGCCAGCAGCTTAGTTGAGTTGTTAAGCCACGAGCAGTACTTC; CDR3 protein: CASSLVELLSHEQYF
J gene: TRBJ2-7; D gene: TRBD2; V gene: TRBV9; clone size: -; CDR3 DNA: TGTGCCAGCAGCGAGGGACTAGCGGGGACCGAGCAGTACTTC; CDR3 protein: CASSEGLAGTEQYF
J gene: TRBJ2-7; D gene: -; V gene: TRBV30; clone size: -; CDR3 DNA: TGTGCCTGGAGTGTATACAGGGTTAACTCCTACGAGCAGTACTTC; CDR3 protein: CAWSVYRVNSYEQYF
J gene: TRBJ1-5; D gene: -; V gene: TRBV6-1; clone size: -; CDR3 DNA: TGTGCCAGCAGTGAGGGAACCACAGGGCCTGGCAATCAGCCCCAGCATTTT; CDR3 protein: CASSEGTTGPGNQPQHF
J gene: TRBJ2-7; D gene: TRBD2; V gene: TRBV4-1; clone size: -; CDR3 DNA: TGCGCCAGCAGCCAAGTCGCGGGGGGGGAGCAGTACTTC; CDR3 protein: CASSQVAGGEQYF
J gene: TRBJ2-7; D gene: TRBD2; V gene: TRBV27; clone size: -; CDR3 DNA: TGTGCCAGCAGTGCAGAAAAGGGACTAGCGGGGGAGTCCTACGAGCAGTACTTC; CDR3 protein: CASSAEKGLAGESYEQYF
J gene: TRBJ2-5; D gene: -; V gene: TRBV5-1; clone size: -; CDR3 DNA: TGCGCCAGCAGCCAGGGGACGGTACCGGATGAGACCCAGTACTTC; CDR3 protein: CASSQGTVPDETQYF
J gene: TRBJ1-1; D gene: TRBD1; V gene: TRBV18; clone size: -; CDR3 DNA: TGTGCCAGCCAGGGACAGGTGAACACTGAAGCTTTCTTT; CDR3 protein: CASQGQVNTEAFF
J gene: TRBJ2-1; D gene: TRBD2; V gene: TRBV7-9; clone size: -; CDR3 DNA: TGTGCCAGCAGCAAACTAGCGGGGGGGGACAATGAGCAGTTCTTC; CDR3 protein: CASSKLAGGDNEQFF
J gene: TRBJ2-1; D gene: TRBD2; V gene: TRBV15; clone size: -; CDR3 DNA: TGTGCCACCAGCAGAGGTGACAACGGGGGGAACTACAATGAGCAGTTCTTC; CDR3 protein: CATSRGDNGGNYNEQFF
J gene: TRBJ2-7; D gene: TRBD1; V gene: TRBV6-5; clone size: -; CDR3 DNA: TGTGCCAGCAGTTACAACAGGGGGACTTACGAGCAGTACTTC; CDR3 protein: CASSYNRGTYEQYF
J gene: TRBJ1-2; D gene: -; V gene: TRBV9; clone size: -; CDR3 DNA: TGTGCCAGTTCAGACAGTAAGAACTATGGCTACACCTTC; CDR3 protein: CASSDSKNYGYTF
J gene: TRBJ2-7; D gene: -; V gene: TRBV5-4; clone size: -; CDR3 DNA: TGTGCCAGCAGCTTGATCCTGTCTTTAGTGCAGTACTTC; CDR3 protein: CASSLILSLVQYF
J gene: TRBJ1-3; D gene: -; V gene: TRBV27; clone size: once; CDR3 DNA: TGTGCCAGCTCCCTGGGGGGTTCCGGAAACACCATATATTTT; CDR3 protein: CASSLGGSGNTIYF
J gene: TRBJ1-2; D gene: TRBD1; V gene: TRBV14; clone size: -; CDR3 DNA: TGTGCCAGCAGCCCCCCGACAGGGATAGGTGGCTATGGCTACACCTTC; CDR3 protein: CASSPPTGIGGYGYTF
J gene: TRBJ1-5; D gene: TRBD1; V gene: TRBV27; clone size: -; CDR3 DNA: TGTGCCAGCAAACGGACAGGGGGCAATCAGCCCCAGCATTTT; CDR3 protein: CASKRTGGNQPQHF